Below, one T cell receptor beta chain is given with its context. Patients were excluded for autoimmune disease history or systemic immunosuppression. The CDR3 has 16 amino acids. Germline CDR1 and CDR2: LNHDA and SQIVND (reference sequence). V was trimmed by 5 bases and J by 3 bases, leaving 16 bases between them. Sequenced by immunoSEQ multiplex PCR; TCRdb stores in-frame clones only, minus some. Of roughly 100,000 clones in the sample, under 85% were seen once. The data derive from a study of OX40 agonist ivuxolimab in advanced cancers. Study-level background: Given to patients was ivuxolimab, an agonistic anti-OX40 (CD134) antibody.

The receptor was isolated from an adult with an advanced solid tumor such as melanoma, head and neck, liver or kidney cancer. This chain connects TRBV19 to TRBJ2-2, with unresolved D. The sequencing here drew on CD4+ or CD8+ T cells sorted from blood, taken in a trial of the OX40 agonist ivuxolimab. DNA for the CDR3: TGTGCCAGTAGTGCCCGGGCCCCTGGGGACACCGGGGAGCTGTTTTTT. It translates to CASSARAPGDTGELFF.